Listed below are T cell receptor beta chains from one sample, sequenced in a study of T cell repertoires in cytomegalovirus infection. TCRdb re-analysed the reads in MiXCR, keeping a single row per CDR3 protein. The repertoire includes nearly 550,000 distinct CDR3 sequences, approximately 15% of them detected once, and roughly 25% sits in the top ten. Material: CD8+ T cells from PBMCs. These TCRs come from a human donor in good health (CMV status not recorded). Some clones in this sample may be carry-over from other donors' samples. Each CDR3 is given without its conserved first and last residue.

CDR3 protein: SVASRGLVANYGYT
V gene: TRBV29-1
J gene: TRBJ1-2
CDR3 length: 14

CDR3 protein: ASSRRDREETQY
V gene: TRBV5-6
J gene: TRBJ2-5
CDR3 length: 12

CDR3 protein: ASRDSAPDTQY
V gene: TRBV6-1
J gene: TRBJ2-3
CDR3 length: 11

CDR3 protein: ASSTRVSAGGGRETQY
V gene: TRBV4-1
J gene: TRBJ2-5
CDR3 length: 16

CDR3 protein: ASSPLDNNEQF
V gene: TRBV12-3/TRBV12-4
J gene: TRBJ2-1
CDR3 length: 11

CDR3 protein: ASSPLWGDEKLF
V gene: TRBV4-1
J gene: TRBJ1-4
CDR3 length: 12

CDR3 protein: ASSPDRQFNQPQH
V gene: TRBV7-8
J gene: TRBJ1-5
CDR3 length: 13

CDR3 protein: ASRLDSLNTEAF
V gene: TRBV27
J gene: TRBJ1-1
CDR3 length: 12

CDR3 protein: SACSGESSYNEQF
V gene: TRBV20-1
J gene: TRBJ2-1
CDR3 length: 13

CDR3 protein: ASSQDAWQGADEQF
V gene: TRBV4-1
J gene: TRBJ2-1
CDR3 length: 14

CDR3 protein: ASSLDRFQGGYGYT
V gene: TRBV11-2
J gene: TRBJ1-2
CDR3 length: 14

CDR3 protein: ASNVYRDLSRGANEKLF
V gene: TRBV2
J gene: TRBJ1-4
CDR3 length: 17

CDR3 protein: ASSVLRNEQF
V gene: TRBV14
J gene: TRBJ2-1
CDR3 length: 10

CDR3 protein: ASSSWDRGQGDTQY
V gene: TRBV7-2
J gene: TRBJ2-3
CDR3 length: 14

CDR3 protein: ASSHSRFNTGGLF
V gene: TRBV7-3
J gene: TRBJ2-2
CDR3 length: 13

CDR3 protein: ASSSFGETEAF
V gene: TRBV6-5
J gene: TRBJ1-1
CDR3 length: 11

CDR3 protein: ASRLNPDSPLH
V gene: TRBV7-6
J gene: TRBJ1-6
CDR3 length: 11

CDR3 protein: ASSLERSSYNEQF
V gene: TRBV6-5
J gene: TRBJ2-1
CDR3 length: 13

CDR3 protein: ASSATTGRKQF
V gene: TRBV9
J gene: TRBJ2-1
CDR3 length: 11

CDR3 protein: ASSGSRDRGYNEQF
V gene: TRBV2
J gene: TRBJ2-1
CDR3 length: 14

CDR3 protein: ASRDGQGNTEAF
V gene: TRBV19
J gene: TRBJ1-1
CDR3 length: 12

CDR3 protein: AGTGVDYGYT
V gene: TRBV19
J gene: TRBJ1-2
CDR3 length: 10

CDR3 protein: ASRVRAQETQY
V gene: TRBV19
J gene: TRBJ2-5
CDR3 length: 11

CDR3 protein: ASRLPGGNSPLH
V gene: TRBV28
J gene: TRBJ1-6
CDR3 length: 12

CDR3 protein: ASSNRGQIYEQY
V gene: TRBV6-2/TRBV6-3
J gene: TRBJ2-7
CDR3 length: 12

CDR3 protein: ASELAGGQETQY
V gene: TRBV6-2/TRBV6-3
J gene: TRBJ2-5
CDR3 length: 12

CDR3 protein: ATQAYGQGARGESYEQY
V gene: TRBV7-7
J gene: TRBJ2-7
CDR3 length: 17

CDR3 protein: ASSSPARGNTGELF
V gene: TRBV5-6
J gene: TRBJ2-2
CDR3 length: 14

CDR3 protein: ASSPRGSGTRHAKETQY
V gene: TRBV7-8
J gene: TRBJ2-5
CDR3 length: 17

CDR3 protein: ASLQTTGNTIY
V gene: TRBV7-9
J gene: TRBJ1-3
CDR3 length: 11

CDR3 protein: ASRTSGGNEQF
V gene: TRBV2
J gene: TRBJ2-1
CDR3 length: 11

CDR3 protein: ASSLIPVPQGDSGNTIY
V gene: TRBV7-2
J gene: TRBJ1-3
CDR3 length: 17

CDR3 protein: ASSQAGTGTDTQY
V gene: TRBV5-1
J gene: TRBJ2-3
CDR3 length: 13

CDR3 protein: ASRTGEDTEAF
V gene: TRBV27
J gene: TRBJ1-1
CDR3 length: 11

CDR3 protein: AGEGLAGEQY
V gene: TRBV7-8
J gene: TRBJ2-7
CDR3 length: 10

CDR3 protein: ASSLRGRTTNEKLF
V gene: TRBV4-1
J gene: TRBJ1-4
CDR3 length: 14

CDR3 protein: ASSWTSGGREDTQY
V gene: TRBV7-9
J gene: TRBJ2-3
CDR3 length: 14

CDR3 protein: SADPRRGPRPPTEAF
V gene: TRBV20-1
J gene: TRBJ1-1
CDR3 length: 15

CDR3 protein: ASGPTEVYGYT
V gene: TRBV6-1
J gene: TRBJ1-2
CDR3 length: 11

CDR3 protein: ASSLTGRLDPGNEQF
V gene: TRBV6-6
J gene: TRBJ2-1
CDR3 length: 15

CDR3 protein: ASSRTDHYETNYGYT
V gene: TRBV12-3/TRBV12-4
J gene: TRBJ1-2
CDR3 length: 15

CDR3 protein: ASSQDGTGNNSPLH
V gene: TRBV4-1
J gene: TRBJ1-6
CDR3 length: 14

CDR3 protein: ASSLSREDSYEQY
V gene: TRBV7-2
J gene: TRBJ2-7
CDR3 length: 13

CDR3 protein: ATSRTDRAGEILF
V gene: TRBV15
J gene: TRBJ1-4
CDR3 length: 13

CDR3 protein: ASTTGLSGANVLT
V gene: TRBV6-2/TRBV6-3
J gene: TRBJ2-6
CDR3 length: 13

CDR3 protein: SVEGTGEREQF
V gene: TRBV29-1
J gene: TRBJ2-1
CDR3 length: 11

CDR3 protein: ASSIVGAGSYEQY
V gene: TRBV19
J gene: TRBJ2-7
CDR3 length: 13

CDR3 protein: ASSENRGRSYGYT
V gene: TRBV9
J gene: TRBJ1-2
CDR3 length: 13

CDR3 protein: SVELAGVVPYNEQF
V gene: TRBV29-1
J gene: TRBJ2-1
CDR3 length: 14

CDR3 protein: ASRPGTGLNEQF
V gene: TRBV12-3/TRBV12-4
J gene: TRBJ2-1
CDR3 length: 12

CDR3 protein: ASRQSSGANVLT
V gene: TRBV2
J gene: TRBJ2-6
CDR3 length: 12

CDR3 protein: ASWEGTEAF
V gene: TRBV6-5
J gene: TRBJ1-1
CDR3 length: 9

CDR3 protein: AISETGTGRTEAF
V gene: TRBV10-3
J gene: TRBJ1-1
CDR3 length: 13

CDR3 protein: SVEPRDLSPSTDTQY
V gene: TRBV29-1
J gene: TRBJ2-3
CDR3 length: 15

CDR3 protein: ASALSPTSGGVATQY
V gene: TRBV12-5
J gene: TRBJ2-5
CDR3 length: 15

CDR3 protein: AIKSAGDTEAF
V gene: TRBV10-3
J gene: TRBJ1-1
CDR3 length: 11